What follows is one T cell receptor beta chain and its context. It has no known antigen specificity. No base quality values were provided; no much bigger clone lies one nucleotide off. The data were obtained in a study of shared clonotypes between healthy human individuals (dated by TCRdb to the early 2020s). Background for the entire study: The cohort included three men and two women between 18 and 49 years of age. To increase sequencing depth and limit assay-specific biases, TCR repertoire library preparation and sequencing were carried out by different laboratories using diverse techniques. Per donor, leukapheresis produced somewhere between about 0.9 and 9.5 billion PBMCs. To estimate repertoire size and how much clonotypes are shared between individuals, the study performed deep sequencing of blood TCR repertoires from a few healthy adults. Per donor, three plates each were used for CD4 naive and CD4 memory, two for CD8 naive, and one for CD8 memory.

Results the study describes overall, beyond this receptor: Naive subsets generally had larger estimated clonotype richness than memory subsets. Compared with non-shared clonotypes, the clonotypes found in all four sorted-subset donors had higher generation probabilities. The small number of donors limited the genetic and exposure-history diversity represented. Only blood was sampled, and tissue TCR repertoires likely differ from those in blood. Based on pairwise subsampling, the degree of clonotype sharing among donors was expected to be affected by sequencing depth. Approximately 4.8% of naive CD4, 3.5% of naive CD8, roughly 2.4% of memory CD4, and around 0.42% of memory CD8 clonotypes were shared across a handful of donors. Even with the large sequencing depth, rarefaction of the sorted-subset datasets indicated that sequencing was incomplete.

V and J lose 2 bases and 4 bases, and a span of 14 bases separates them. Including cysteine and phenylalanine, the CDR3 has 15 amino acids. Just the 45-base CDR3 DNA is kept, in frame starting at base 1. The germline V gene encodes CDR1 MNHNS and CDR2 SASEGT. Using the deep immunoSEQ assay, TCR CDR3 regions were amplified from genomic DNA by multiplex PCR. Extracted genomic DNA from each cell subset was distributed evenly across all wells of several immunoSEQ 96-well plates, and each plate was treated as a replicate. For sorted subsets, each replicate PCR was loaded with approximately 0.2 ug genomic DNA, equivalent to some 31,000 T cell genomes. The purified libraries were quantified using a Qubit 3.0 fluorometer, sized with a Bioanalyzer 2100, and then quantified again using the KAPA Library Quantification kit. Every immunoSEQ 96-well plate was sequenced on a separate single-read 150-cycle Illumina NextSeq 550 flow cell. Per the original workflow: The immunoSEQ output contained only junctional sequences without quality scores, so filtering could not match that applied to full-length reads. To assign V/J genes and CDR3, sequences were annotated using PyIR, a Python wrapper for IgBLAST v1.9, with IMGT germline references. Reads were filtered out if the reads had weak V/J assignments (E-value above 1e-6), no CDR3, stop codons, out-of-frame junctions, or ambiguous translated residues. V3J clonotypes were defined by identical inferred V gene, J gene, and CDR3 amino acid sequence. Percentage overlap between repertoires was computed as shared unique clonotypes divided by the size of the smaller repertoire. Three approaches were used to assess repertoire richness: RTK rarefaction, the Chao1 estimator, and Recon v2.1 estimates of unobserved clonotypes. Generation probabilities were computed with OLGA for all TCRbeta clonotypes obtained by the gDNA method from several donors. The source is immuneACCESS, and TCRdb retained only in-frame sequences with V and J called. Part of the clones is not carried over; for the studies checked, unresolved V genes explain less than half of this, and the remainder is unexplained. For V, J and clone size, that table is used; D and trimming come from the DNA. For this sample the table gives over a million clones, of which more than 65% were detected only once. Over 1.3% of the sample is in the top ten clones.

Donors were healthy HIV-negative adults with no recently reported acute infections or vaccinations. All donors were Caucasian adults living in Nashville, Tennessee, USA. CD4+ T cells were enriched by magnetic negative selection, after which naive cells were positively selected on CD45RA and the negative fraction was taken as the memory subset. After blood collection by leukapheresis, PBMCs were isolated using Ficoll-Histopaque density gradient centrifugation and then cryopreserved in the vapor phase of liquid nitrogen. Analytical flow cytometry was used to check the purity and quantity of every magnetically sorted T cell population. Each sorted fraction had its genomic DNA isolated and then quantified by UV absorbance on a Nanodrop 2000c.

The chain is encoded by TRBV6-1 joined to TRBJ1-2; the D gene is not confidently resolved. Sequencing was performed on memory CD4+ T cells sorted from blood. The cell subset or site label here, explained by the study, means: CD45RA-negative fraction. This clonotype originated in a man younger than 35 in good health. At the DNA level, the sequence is TGTGCCAGCAGTGAAAACGGCGCCACAATCTATGGCTACACCTTC. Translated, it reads CASSENGATIYGYTF.